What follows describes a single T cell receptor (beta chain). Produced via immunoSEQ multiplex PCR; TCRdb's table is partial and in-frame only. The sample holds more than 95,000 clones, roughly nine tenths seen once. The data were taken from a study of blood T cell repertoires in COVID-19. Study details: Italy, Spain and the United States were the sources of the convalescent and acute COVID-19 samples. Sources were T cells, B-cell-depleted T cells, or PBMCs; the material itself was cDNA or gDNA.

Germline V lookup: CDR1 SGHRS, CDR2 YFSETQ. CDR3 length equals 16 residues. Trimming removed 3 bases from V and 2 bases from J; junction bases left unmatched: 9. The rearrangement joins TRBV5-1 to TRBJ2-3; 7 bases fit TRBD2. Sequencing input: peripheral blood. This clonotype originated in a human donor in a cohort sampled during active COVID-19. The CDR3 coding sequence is TGCGCCAGCAGCTGGGGGGAGGGGTCTTACACAGATACGCAGTATTTT. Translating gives CASSWGEGSYTDTQYF.